The TCR beta chain described here comes from a study of cytomegalovirus exposure and HLA in healthy donors. Overall study results and limits: In vitro, a few CMV-associated chains proved specific for CMV antigens. Analyzed later, most CMV-associated TCR beta chains appeared HLA-restricted. Among the most significant clusters, several appeared linked to common viral pathogens in a later analysis. Data from an earlier analysis indicated that most TCR beta V segments were productive either about 87% or about 30% of the time.

Primers: 60 Vbeta forward and 13 Jbeta reverse. The method was immunoSEQ multiplex PCR; TCRdb's version includes in-frame clones alone and lacks a portion of them. The table includes under 200,000 clones, around three quarters detected once. V gave up 5 bases and J gave up 6 bases; unmatched junction bases: 13. Germline CDR1 SGHKS, CDR2 YYEKEE (reference sequence). The CDR3 runs to 15 residues. Note on this clone: The target antigen is unknown.

Sequencing was done on a sample of PBMCs. The rearrangement joins TRBV5-5 to TRBJ2-7; 8 bases are a match to TRBD2. This clonotype was obtained from a young man in good health and CMV-seronegative. The CDR3 DNA sequence: TGTGCCAGCAGTAACCCGGGACTAGGTATTGGCGAGCAGTACTTC. Translation gives CASSNPGLGIGEQYF.